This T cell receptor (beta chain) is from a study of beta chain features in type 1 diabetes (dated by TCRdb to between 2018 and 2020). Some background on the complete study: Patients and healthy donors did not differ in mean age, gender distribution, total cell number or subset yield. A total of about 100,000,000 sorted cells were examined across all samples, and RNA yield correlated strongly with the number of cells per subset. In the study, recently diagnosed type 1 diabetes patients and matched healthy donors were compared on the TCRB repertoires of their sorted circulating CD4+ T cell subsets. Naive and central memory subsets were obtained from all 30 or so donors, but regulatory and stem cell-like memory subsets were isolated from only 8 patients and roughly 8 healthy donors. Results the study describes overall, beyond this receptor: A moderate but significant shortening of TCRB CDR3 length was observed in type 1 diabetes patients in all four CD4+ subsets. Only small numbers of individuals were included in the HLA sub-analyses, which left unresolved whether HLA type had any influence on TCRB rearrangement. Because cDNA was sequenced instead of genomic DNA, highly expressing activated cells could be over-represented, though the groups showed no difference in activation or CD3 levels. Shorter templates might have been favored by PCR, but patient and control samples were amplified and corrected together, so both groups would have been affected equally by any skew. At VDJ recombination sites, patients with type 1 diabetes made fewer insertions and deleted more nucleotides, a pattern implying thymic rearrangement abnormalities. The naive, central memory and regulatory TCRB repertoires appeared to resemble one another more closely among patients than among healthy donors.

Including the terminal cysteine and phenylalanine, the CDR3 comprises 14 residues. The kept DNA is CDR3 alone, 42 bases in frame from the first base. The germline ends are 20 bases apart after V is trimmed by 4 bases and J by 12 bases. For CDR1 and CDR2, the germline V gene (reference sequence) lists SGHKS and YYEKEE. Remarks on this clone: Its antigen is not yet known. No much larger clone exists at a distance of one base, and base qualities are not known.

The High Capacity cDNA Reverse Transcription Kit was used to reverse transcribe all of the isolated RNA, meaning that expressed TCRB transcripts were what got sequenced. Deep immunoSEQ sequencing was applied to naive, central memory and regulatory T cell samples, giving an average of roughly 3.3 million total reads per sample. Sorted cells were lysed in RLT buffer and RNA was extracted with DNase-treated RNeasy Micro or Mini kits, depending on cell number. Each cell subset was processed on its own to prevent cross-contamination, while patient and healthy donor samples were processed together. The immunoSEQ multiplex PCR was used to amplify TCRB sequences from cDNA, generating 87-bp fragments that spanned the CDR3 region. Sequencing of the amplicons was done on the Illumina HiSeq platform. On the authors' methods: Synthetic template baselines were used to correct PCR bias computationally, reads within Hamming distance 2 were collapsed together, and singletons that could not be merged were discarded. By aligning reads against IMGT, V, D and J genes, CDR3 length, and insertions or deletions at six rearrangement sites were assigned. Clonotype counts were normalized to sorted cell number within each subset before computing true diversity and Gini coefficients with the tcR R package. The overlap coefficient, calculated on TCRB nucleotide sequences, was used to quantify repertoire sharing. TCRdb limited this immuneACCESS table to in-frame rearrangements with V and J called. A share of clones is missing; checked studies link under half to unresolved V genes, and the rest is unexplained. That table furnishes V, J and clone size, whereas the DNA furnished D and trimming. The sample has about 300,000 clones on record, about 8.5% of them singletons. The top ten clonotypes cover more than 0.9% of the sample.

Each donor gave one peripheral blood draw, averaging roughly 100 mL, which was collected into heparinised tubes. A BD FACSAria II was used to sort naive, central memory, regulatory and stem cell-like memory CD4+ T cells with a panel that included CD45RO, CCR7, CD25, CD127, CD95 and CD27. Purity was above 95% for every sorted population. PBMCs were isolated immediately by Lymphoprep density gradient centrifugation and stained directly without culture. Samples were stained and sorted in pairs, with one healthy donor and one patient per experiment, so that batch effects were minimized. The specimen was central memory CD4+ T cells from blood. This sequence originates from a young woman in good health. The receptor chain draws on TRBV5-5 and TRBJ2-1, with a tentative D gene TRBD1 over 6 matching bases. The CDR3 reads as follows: CASSPELDVRGQFF. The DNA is TGTGCCAGCAGCCCAGAACTGGACGTCAGGGGGCAGTTCTTC. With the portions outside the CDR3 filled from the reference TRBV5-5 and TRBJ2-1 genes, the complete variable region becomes DAGVTQSPTHLIKTRGQQVTLRCSPISGHKSVSWYQQVLGQGPQFIFQYYEKEERGRGNFPDRFSARQFPNYSSELNVNALLLGDSALYLCASSPELDVRGQFFGPGTRLTVL.